This TCR beta chain was identified during a study of spatial heterogeneity in lung cancer. Broader study findings: Mutation counts in tumors were tracked by counts of expanded intratumoral alpha and beta TCRs.

This CDR3 contains 14 residues. Germline-derived CDR1 and CDR2 are LGHDT and YNNKEL (reference sequence). V was pared by 3 bases and J by 2 bases, with 11 bases between. Details on this clonotype: Its specificity is not known. Found in a library prepared for alpha chains, this beta chain is an off-target read, and its abundance has little meaning.

TCRdb itself ran the 5' RACE reads through MiXCR, one entry per CDR3 protein. The sample lists 8,500 to 10,000 distinct CDR3 sequences; 45% to 65% were seen once. The time point is: sample taken at primary tumor resection. Here the sequenced sample was lung tumor tissue, taken at surgery. This rearrangement joins TRBV3-1 to TRBJ2-7; D might be TRBD1 (5 bases). This receptor was taken from a female donor with early-stage non-small cell lung cancer. The CDR3 here is CASSHQGFTYEQYF. The CDR3 bases are TGTGCCAGCAGCCATCAGGGCTTCACCTACGAGCAGTACTTC.